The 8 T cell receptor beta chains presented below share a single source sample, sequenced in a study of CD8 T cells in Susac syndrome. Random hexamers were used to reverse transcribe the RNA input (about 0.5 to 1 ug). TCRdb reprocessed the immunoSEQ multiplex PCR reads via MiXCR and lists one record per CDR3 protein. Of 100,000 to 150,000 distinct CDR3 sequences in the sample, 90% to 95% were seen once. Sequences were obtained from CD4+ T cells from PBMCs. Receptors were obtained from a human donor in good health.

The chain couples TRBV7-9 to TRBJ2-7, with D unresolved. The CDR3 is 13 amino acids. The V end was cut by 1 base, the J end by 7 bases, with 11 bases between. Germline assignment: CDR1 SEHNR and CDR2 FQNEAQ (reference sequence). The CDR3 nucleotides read TGTGCCAGCAGCTTAGAATCCCTTGGAGAGCAGTACTTC. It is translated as CASSLESLGEQYF.

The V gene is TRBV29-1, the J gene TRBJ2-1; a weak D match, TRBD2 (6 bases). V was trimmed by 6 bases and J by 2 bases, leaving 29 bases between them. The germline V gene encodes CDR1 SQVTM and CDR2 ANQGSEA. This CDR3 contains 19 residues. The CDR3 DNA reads TGCAGCGTGTCCCCGATAGGGTCTTTCGGGATAGCGGCCTACAATGAGCAGTTCTTC. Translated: CSVSPIGSFGIAAYNEQFF.

In DNA form, the CDR3 reads TGCGCCAGCAGCCTCGGGACAGGGGGACCTGGGGCCAACGTCCTGACTTTC. It is translated as CASSLGTGGPGANVLTF. V gene TRBV4-3 combines with J gene TRBJ2-6, with TRBD1 identical over 11 bases. This CDR3 contains 17 residues. Germline V gene data show CDR1 as LGHNA and CDR2 as YSLEER. The V gene end was trimmed by 4 bases and the J gene end by 2 bases; junction bases not matched to a gene: 4.

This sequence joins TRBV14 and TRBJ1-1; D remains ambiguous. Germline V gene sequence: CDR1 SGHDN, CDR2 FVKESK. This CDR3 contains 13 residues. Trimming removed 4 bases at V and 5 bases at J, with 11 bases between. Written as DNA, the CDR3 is TGTGCCAGCAGCCCACGGTCAACGACTGAAGCTTTCTTT. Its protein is CASSPRSTTEAFF. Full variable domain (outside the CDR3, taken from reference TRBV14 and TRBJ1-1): EAGVTQFPSHSVIEKGQTVTLRCDPISGHDNLYWYRRVMGKEIKFLLHFVKESKQDESGMPNNRFLAERTGGTYSTLKVQPAELEDSGVYFCASSPRSTTEAFFGQGTRLTVV.

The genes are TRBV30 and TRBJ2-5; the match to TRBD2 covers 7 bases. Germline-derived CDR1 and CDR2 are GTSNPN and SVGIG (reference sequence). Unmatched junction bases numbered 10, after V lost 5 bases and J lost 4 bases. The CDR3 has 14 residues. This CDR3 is CAWATAGVRETQYF. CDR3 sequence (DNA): TGTGCCTGGGCCACCGCGGGGGTGCGAGAGACCCAGTACTTC.

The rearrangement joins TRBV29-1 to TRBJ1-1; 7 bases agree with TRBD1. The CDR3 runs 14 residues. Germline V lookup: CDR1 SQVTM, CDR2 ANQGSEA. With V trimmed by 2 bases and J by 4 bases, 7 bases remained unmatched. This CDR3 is CSVEPTGASTEAFF. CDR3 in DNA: TGCAGCGTTGAACCCACAGGGGCGAGCACTGAAGCTTTCTTT.

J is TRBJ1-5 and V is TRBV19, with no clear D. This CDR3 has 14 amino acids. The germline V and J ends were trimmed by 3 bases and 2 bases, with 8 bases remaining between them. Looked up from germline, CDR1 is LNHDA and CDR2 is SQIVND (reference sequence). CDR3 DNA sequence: TGTGCCAGTAGTATGGACGGACGCAATCAGCCCCAGCATTTT. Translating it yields CASSMDGRNQPQHF.

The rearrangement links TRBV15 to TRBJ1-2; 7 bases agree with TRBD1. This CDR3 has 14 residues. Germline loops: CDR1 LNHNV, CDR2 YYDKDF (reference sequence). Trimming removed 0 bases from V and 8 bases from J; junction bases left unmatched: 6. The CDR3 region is CATSRDRTGGGYTF. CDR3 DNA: TGTGCCACCAGCAGAGATCGGACAGGCGGGGGCTACACCTTC.